Below are 25 T cell receptor beta chains sequenced from a single sample in a study of blood T cell repertoires in COVID-19. Measured with immunoSEQ multiplex PCR; TCRdb has only the in-frame clones, and not every one. The sample lists 150,000 to 200,000 clones, roughly 90% occurring once. Sequenced: peripheral blood. These receptors were obtained from a man in his 60s with active or convalescent COVID-19.

The CDR3 sequence: CAIRGTGSGTEAFF. In DNA form, the CDR3 reads TGTGCCATCAGGGGAACAGGGTCGGGCACTGAAGCTTTCTTT. The chain employs TRBV10-3 and TRBJ1-1; tentative D call: TRBD1 (6 bases). Germline assignment: CDR1 ENHRY and CDR2 SYGVKD. V was pared by 6 bases and J by 4 bases, with 15 bases between. This CDR3 comprises 14 residues.

The rearrangement joins TRBV11-1 to TRBJ1-1, with D possibly matching TRBD1 (6 bases). Germline CDR1 is SGHAT and CDR2 is FQDESV (reference sequence). This CDR3 has 13 amino acids. Trimming stripped 6 bases from V and 3 bases from J, with 11 bases between. In nucleotides, the CDR3 is TGTGCCAGCAGTCTACAGGGCGACACTGAAGCTTTCTTT. Translated, it gives CASSLQGDTEAFF.

The chain joins TRBV30 to TRBJ1-5; the D is unclear. This CDR3 has 14 amino acids. Germline loops: CDR1 GTSNPN, CDR2 SVGIG (reference sequence). The ends were cut back, 0 bases at V and 6 bases at J, with 12 bases in the middle. CDR3 residues: CAWSVGSPSQPQHF. CDR3 sequence (DNA): TGTGCCTGGAGTGTAGGAAGCCCTAGTCAGCCCCAGCATTTT.

The chain combines TRBV27 with TRBJ1-2; unclear D gene. The germline V gene has CDR1 MNHEY and CDR2 SMNVEV (reference sequence). Between the trimmed V and J ends, which lost 3 bases and 6 bases, there was a span of 11 bases. The CDR3 has 13 residues. DNA for the CDR3: TGTGCCAGCAGTTTCCTAGGCGGTGATGGCTACACCTTC. Protein: CASSFLGGDGYTF.

V gene TRBV6-5 combines with J gene TRBJ2-7, with unresolved D. There are 15 residues in the CDR3. Germline V gene lookup returns CDR1 MNHEY and CDR2 SVGAGI. V lost 0 bases to trimming and J lost 0 bases, with 9 bases between them. CDR3 nucleotide sequence: TGTGCCAGCAGTTACTCAGACAAGAGCTCCTACGAGCAGTACTTC. Translating gives CASSYSDKSSYEQYF.

This clone was found once. The V gene is TRBV7-9, the J gene TRBJ2-1, with a weak D call TRBD1 (6 bases). CDR3 size: 15 residues. Trimming shortened V by 5 bases and J by 4 bases, and 15 bases separated the two germline ends. Germline CDR1 is SEHNR and CDR2 is FQNEAQ (reference sequence). The CDR3 nucleotides are TGTGCCAGCAGCCGCAGTGGGACACGGTACAATGAGCAGTTCTTC. Protein sequence: CASSRSGTRYNEQFF. The full variable domain, its missing parts supplied by reference TRBV7-9 and TRBJ2-1, is DTGVSQNPRHKITKRGQNVTFRCDPISEHNRLYWYRQTLGQGPEFLTYFQNEAQLEKSRLLSDRFSAERPKGSFSTLEIQRTEQGDSAMYLCASSRSGTRYNEQFFGPGTRLTVL.

The chain employs TRBV6-5 and TRBJ2-7; 8 bases are shared with TRBD2. V was clipped by 6 bases and J by 9 bases; unmatched bases: 16. Looked up from germline, CDR1 is MNHEY and CDR2 is SVGAGI. The CDR3 loop spans 15 amino acids. The CDR3 reads CASSSTPGLGLLQYF. For the CDR3, the DNA is TGTGCCAGCAGCTCGACACCGGGACTAGGCCTACTGCAGTACTTC.

This chain uses TRBV6-5 with TRBJ2-3, with D possibly matching TRBD2 (6 bases). Germline CDR1 and CDR2: MNHEY and SVGAGI. The CDR3 covers 14 residues. The V and J ends lost 2 bases and 3 bases respectively, with 9 bases between them. The CDR3 bases are TGTGCCAGCAGTTACGCTCTAGCGACAGATACGCAGTATTTT. Translating gives CASSYALATDTQYF.

The CDR3 sequence is CAISESDRGYNQPQHF. The DNA for the CDR3 is TGTGCCATCAGTGAGTCTGACAGGGGGTACAATCAGCCCCAGCATTTT. The V and J genes are TRBV10-3 and TRBJ1-5; 9 bases are a match to TRBD1. The germline gives CDR1 ENHRY, CDR2 SYGVKD. V shed 0 bases, J shed 3 bases, and the junction held 3 bases outside the gene matches. The CDR3 is made up of 16 amino acids.

This clone was detected once. V and J are TRBV6-5 and TRBJ1-3, with D perhaps matching TRBD1 (6 bases). Trimming took off 5 bases at V and 3 bases at J, with 14 bases between the two ends. The CDR3 consists of 15 residues. Germline CDR1 reads MNHEY; CDR2 reads SVGAGI. The CDR3 DNA reads as TGTGCCAGCAGTCGGTACAGGGAAGGTGGAAACACCATATATTTT. This codes for CASSRYREGGNTIYF.

V usage is TRBV9 and J usage is TRBJ1-4; a weak D match, TRBD1 (6 bases). V lost 6 bases, J lost 7 bases, and 13 bases lay in between. There are 13 residues in the CDR3. Germline lookup yields CDR1 SGDLS and CDR2 YYNGEE. This CDR3 reads CASNRQAGEKLFF. The CDR3 region has the DNA TGTGCCAGCAACAGACAGGCAGGTGAAAAACTGTTTTTT. Full variable domain (outside the CDR3, taken from reference TRBV9 and TRBJ1-4): DSGVTQTPKHLITATGQRVTLRCSPRSGDLSVYWYQQSLDQGLQFLIQYYNGEERAKGNILERFSAQQFPDLHSELNLSSLELGDSALYFCASNRQAGEKLFFGSGTQLSVL.

V gene TRBV3-1 (or the pseudogene TRBV3-2) combines with J gene TRBJ1-2; TRBD1 agrees at 12 bases. This CDR3 spans 15 amino acids. Per the germline V gene, CDR1 is LGHDT and CDR2 is YNNKEL (reference sequence). The V segment lost 5 bases and the J segment 4 bases; nucleotides outside the gene matches: 5. CDR3 sequence: CASSIRGQGAYGYTF. For the CDR3, the DNA is TGTGCCAGCAGCATAAGGGGACAGGGGGCCTATGGCTACACCTTC.

V usage is TRBV1 and J usage is TRBJ2-5; TRBD2 is taken as the D call from the table, unchecked against the DNA. TRBV1 represents a pseudogene. This CDR3 spans 15 amino acids. This CDR3 is CTSSQELAGVETQYF. In DNA form, the CDR3 reads TGCACCAGCAGCCAAGAGCTAGCGGGAGTAGAGACCCAGTACTTC.

The rearrangement links TRBV7-2 to TRBJ1-2; 7 bases fit TRBD1. This CDR3 is 14 amino acids long. Germline CDR1 SGHTA, CDR2 FQGNSA. Trimming removed 5 bases from V and 2 bases from J; junction bases left unmatched: 5. The CDR3 spells CASSQGTENYGYTF. In nucleotides, the CDR3 is TGTGCCAGCAGCCAAGGGACAGAGAACTATGGCTACACCTTC. Filled out from reference TRBV7-2 and TRBJ1-2, the complete variable domain reads GAGVSQSPSNKVTEKGKDVELRCDPISGHTALYWYRQSLGQGLEFLIYFQGNSAPDKSGLPSDRFSAERTGGSVSTLTIQRTQQEDSAVYLCASSQGTENYGYTFGSGTRLTVV.

In this sample, this clone turned up once. V is TRBV10-3 and J is TRBJ2-7, with TRBD1 matching 8 bases. This CDR3 is 12 amino acids long. Trimming removed 4 bases from V and 6 bases from J; junction bases left unmatched: 2. In germline, CDR1 is ENHRY, CDR2 SYGVKD. This CDR3 reads CAISGTGLEQYF. The CDR3 coding sequence is TGTGCCATCAGTGGGACAGGGCTCGAGCAGTACTTC.

V gene TRBV11-2 combines with J gene TRBJ1-1, with a weak D call TRBD1 (5 bases). V lost 5 bases, J lost 4 bases, and 14 bases lay in between. Germline assignment: CDR1 SGHAT and CDR2 FQNNGV. The CDR3 totals 14 residues. CDR3 amino acids: CASSLMGGGTEAFF. Written as DNA, the CDR3 is TGTGCCAGCAGCCTGATGGGGGGTGGCACTGAAGCTTTCTTT. Looking up the rest from reference TRBV11-2 and TRBJ1-1 gives the full variable domain: EAGVAQSPRYKIIEKRQSVAFWCNPISGHATLYWYQQILGQGPKLLIQFQNNGVVDDSQLPKDRFSAERLKGVDSTLKIQPAKLEDSAVYLCASSLMGGGTEAFFGQGTRLTVV.

This clone was observed a single time. This chain uses TRBV7-9 with TRBJ2-7, with D perhaps TRBD2 (6 bases). V was pared by 5 bases and J by 0 bases, with 14 bases between. Germline assignment: CDR1 SEHNR and CDR2 FQNEAQ (reference sequence). The CDR3 has 15 residues. CDR3 region: CASSDHGGRSYEQYF. The CDR3 DNA reads TGTGCCAGCAGCGACCACGGGGGACGCTCCTACGAGCAGTACTTC.

V usage is TRBV5-4 and J usage is TRBJ2-3, with TRBD2 matching 8 bases. The V gene's germline CDR1 is SGHNT and CDR2 YYREEE (reference sequence). J was trimmed by 0 bases and V by 6 bases; bases with no gene match: 12. There are 17 residues in the CDR3. CDR3 sequence: CASNPPWVAGSTDTQYF. The CDR3 nucleotides read TGTGCCAGCAACCCCCCATGGGTAGCGGGGAGCACAGATACGCAGTATTTT.

This clone was seen a few times. Written as DNA, the CDR3 is TGTGCCAGCAGTCCCAAGGGACTCCGAATCAACACCGGGGAGCTGTTTTTT. Encoded protein: CASSPKGLRINTGELFF. The V and J genes are TRBV2 and TRBJ2-2; D perhaps matches TRBD2 (6 bases). Germline V gene lookup returns CDR1 SNHLY and CDR2 FYNNEI. The V and J ends lost 5 bases and 2 bases respectively, with 18 bases between them. The CDR3 loop spans 17 amino acids.

Only a few counts were recorded for this clone. The CDR3 loop reads CAIIGKQGTGELFF. DNA of the CDR3: TGTGCCATCATCGGCAAACAGGGGACCGGGGAGCTGTTTTTT. The gene calls are TRBV10-3 and TRBJ2-2, with 7 bases aligning to TRBD1. CDR3 length: 14 amino acids. Germline CDR1 is ENHRY and CDR2 is SYGVKD. V lost 7 bases, J lost 5 bases, and 7 bases stayed unmatched.

V and J are TRBV15 and TRBJ2-4; a possible D gene is TRBD2 (5 bases). Germline V CDR1 and CDR2: LNHNV, YYDKDF (reference sequence). Trimming removed 0 bases from V and 7 bases from J, with 10 bases in between. This CDR3 spans 14 amino acids. CDR3 protein: CATSRDPGINIQYF. CDR3 coding DNA: TGTGCCACCAGCAGAGATCCCGGGATCAACATTCAGTACTTC. The whole variable domain, filled in from reference TRBV15 and TRBJ2-4, reads DAMVIQNPRYQVTQFGKPVTLSCSQTLNHNVMYWYQQKSSQAPKLLFHYYDKDFNNEADTPDNFQSRRPNTSFCFLDIRSPGLGDTAMYLCATSRDPGINIQYFGAGTRLSVL.

J is TRBJ2-7 and V is TRBV6-5, with TRBD2 matching over 8 bases. The V and J ends lost 11 bases and 1 base, in that order; junction bases with no gene match: 10. The germline V gene has CDR1 MNHEY and CDR2 SVGAGI. CDR3 length: 14 residues. The CDR3 is CAGRTRGGSYEQYF. For the CDR3, the DNA is TGTGCCGGGAGAACCCGGGGGGGGTCCTACGAGCAGTACTTC.

The chain uses TRBV7-6 and TRBJ2-7; 7 positions agree with TRBD1. Germline V gene data show CDR1 as SGHVS and CDR2 as FNYEAQ. V gave up 2 bases and J gave up 3 bases; unmatched junction bases: 7. The CDR3 length is 15 residues. The CDR3 nucleotides read TGTGCCAGCAGCTTAACGGACAGGTCCTACTACGAGCAGTACTTC. Residues: CASSLTDRSYYEQYF.

The V call is TRBV10-1, the J call TRBJ2-7, with D possibly matching TRBD2 (6 bases). Looked up from germline, CDR1 is WNHNN and CDR2 is SYGVQD (reference sequence). The CDR3 is 15 amino acids. Trimming cost V 1 base and J 2 bases, with 12 bases left between them. The DNA of the CDR3 is TGCGCCAGCAGTGAGTTACTCGGCGGGACCTACGAGCAGTACTTC. Translating it yields CASSELLGGTYEQYF.

This rearrangement joins TRBV19 to TRBJ2-2; 10 bases agree with TRBD1. CDR3 length: 16 amino acids. V shed 7 bases and J 5 bases; nucleotides not matched to a gene: 10. The germline gives CDR1 LNHDA, CDR2 SQIVND (reference sequence). CDR3 coding DNA: TGTGCCAGTACCCAAAAGACAGGGGGCGCGACCGGGGAGCTGTTTTTT. Protein: CASTQKTGGATGELFF.